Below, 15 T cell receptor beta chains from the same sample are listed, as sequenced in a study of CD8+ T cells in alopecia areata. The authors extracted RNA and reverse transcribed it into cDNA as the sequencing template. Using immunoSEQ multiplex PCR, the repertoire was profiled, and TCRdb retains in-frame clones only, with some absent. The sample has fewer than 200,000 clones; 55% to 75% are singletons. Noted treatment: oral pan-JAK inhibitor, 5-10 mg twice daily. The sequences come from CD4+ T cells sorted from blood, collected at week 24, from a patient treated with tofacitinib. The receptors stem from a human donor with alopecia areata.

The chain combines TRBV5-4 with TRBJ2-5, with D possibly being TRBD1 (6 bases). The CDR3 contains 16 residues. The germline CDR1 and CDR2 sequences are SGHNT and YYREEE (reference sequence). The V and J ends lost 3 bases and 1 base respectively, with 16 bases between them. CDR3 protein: CASSSGSTGIQETQYF. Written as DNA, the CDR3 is TGTGCCAGCAGCTCGGGGAGCACAGGGATCCAAGAGACCCAGTACTTC.

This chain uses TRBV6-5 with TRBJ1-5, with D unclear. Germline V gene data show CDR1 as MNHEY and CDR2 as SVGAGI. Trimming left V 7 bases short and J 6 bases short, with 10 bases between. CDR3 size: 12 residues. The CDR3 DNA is TGTGCCAGCAACTCGATCGGTCAGCCCCAGCATTTT. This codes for CASNSIGQPQHF.

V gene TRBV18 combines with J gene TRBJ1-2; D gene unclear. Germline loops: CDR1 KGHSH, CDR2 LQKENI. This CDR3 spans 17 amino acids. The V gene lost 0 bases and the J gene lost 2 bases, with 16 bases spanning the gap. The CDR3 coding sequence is TGTGCCAGCTCACCACCCCGGCAGGTCCCGGGGAACTATGGCTACACCTTC. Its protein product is CASSPPRQVPGNYGYTF. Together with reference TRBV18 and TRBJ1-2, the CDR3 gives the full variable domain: NAGVMQNPRHLVRRRGQEARLRCSPMKGHSHVYWYRQLPEEGLKFMVYLQKENIIDESGMPKERFSAEFPKEGPSILRIQQVVRGDSAAYFCASSPPRQVPGNYGYTFGSGTRLTVV.

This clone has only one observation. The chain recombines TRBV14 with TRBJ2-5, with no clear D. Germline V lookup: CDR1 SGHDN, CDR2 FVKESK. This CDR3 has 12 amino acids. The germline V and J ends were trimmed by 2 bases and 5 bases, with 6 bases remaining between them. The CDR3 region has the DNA TGTGCCAGCAGCCAAACTGGCGAGACCCAGTACTTC. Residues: CASSQTGETQYF.

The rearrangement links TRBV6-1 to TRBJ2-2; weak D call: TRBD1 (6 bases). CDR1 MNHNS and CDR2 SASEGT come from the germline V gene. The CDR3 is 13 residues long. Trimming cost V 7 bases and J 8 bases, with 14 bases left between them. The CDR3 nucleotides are TGTGCCAGCACCCAGAAGCAGGGGGGGGAGCTGTTTTTT. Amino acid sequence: CASTQKQGGELFF.

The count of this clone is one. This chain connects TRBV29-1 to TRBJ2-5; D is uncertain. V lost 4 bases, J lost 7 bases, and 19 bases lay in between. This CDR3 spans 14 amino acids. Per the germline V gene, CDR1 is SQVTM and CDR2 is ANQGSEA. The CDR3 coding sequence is TGCAGCGTTGGAGAAGACAACCCAAGAAGGACCCAGTACTTC. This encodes CSVGEDNPRRTQYF.

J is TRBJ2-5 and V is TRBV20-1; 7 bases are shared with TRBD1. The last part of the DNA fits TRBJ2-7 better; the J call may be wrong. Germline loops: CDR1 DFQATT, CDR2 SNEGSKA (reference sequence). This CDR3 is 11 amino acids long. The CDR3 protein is CSAHRGSEQYF. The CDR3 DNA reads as TGCAGTGCTCACAGGGGAAGCGAGCAGTACTTC.

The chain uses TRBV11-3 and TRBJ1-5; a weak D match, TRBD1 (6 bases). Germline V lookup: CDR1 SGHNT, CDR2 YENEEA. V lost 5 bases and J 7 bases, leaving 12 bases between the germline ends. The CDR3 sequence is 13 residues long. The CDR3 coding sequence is TGTGCCAGCAGCCGGGAGGGGGACCAGCCCCAGCATTTT. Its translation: CASSREGDQPQHF.

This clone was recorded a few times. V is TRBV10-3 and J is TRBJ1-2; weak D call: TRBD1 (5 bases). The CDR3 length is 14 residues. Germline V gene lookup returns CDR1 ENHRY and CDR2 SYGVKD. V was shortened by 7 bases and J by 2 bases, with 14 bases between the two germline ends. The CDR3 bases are TGTGCCATCACGGAAGGGGCCTCCAACTATGGCTACACCTTC. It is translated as CAITEGASNYGYTF.

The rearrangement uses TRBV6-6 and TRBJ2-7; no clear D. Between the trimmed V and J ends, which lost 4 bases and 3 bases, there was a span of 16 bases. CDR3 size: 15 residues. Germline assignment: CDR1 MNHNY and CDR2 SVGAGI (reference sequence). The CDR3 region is CASSSGRTEIYEQYF. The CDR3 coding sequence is TGTGCCAGCAGTTCAGGACGAACCGAGATCTACGAGCAGTACTTC.

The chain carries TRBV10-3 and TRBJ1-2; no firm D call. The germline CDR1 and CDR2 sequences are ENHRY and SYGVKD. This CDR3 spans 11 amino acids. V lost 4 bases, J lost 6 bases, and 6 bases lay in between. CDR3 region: CAISGPHGYTF. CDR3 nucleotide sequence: TGTGCCATCAGTGGCCCACATGGCTACACCTTC.

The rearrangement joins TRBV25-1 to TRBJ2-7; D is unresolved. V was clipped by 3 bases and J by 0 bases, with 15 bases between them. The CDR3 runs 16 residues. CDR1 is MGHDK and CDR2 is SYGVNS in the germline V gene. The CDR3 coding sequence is TGTGCCAGCAGTGAGGGTCTGGGGTCTACCTCCTACGAGCAGTACTTC. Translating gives CASSEGLGSTSYEQYF.

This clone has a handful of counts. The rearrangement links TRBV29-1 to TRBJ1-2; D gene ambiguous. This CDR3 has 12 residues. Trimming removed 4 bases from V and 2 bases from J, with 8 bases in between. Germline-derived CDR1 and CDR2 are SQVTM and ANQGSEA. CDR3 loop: CSVVAGNYGYTF. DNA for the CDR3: TGCAGCGTTGTAGCGGGAAACTATGGCTACACCTTC.

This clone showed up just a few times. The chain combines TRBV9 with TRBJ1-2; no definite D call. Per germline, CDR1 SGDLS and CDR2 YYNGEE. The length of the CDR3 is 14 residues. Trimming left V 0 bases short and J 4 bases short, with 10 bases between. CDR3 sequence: CASSVDREVYGYTF. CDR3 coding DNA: TGTGCCAGCAGCGTAGATCGAGAAGTCTATGGCTACACCTTC. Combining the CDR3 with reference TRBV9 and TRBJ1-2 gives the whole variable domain DSGVTQTPKHLITATGQRVTLRCSPRSGDLSVYWYQQSLDQGLQFLIQYYNGEERAKGNILERFSAQQFPDLHSELNLSSLELGDSALYFCASSVDREVYGYTFGSGTRLTVV.

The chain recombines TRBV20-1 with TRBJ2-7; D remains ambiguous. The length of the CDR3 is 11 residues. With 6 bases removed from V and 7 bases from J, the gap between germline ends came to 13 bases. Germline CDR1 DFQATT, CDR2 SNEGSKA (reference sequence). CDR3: CSASGGIEQYF. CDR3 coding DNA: TGCAGTGCCTCGGGTGGTATTGAGCAGTACTTC.